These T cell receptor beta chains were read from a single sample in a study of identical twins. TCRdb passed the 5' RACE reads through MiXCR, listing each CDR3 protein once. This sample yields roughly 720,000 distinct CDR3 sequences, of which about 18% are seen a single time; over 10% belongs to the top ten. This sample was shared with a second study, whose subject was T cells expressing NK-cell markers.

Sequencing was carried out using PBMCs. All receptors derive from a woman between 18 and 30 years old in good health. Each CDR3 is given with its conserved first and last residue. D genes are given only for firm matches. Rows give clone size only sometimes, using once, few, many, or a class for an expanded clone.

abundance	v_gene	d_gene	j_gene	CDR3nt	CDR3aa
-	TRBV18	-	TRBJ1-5	TGTGCCAGCTCACCACCCACCGGTCAGCCCCAGCATTTT	CASSPPTGQPQHF
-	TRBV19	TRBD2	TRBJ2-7	TGTGCCAGTAGTCCCAGCGGGATCGCGTACGAGCAGTACTTC	CASSPSGIAYEQYF
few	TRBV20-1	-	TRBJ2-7	TGCAGTGCTAACCCCCGACACGCCCAGTCCTACGAGCAGTACTTC	CSANPRHAQSYEQYF
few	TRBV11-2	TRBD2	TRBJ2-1	TGTGCCAGCAGCCACCGACTAGCGGGGGGACCGTACAATGAGCAGTTCTTC	CASSHRLAGGPYNEQFF
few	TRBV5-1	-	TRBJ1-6	TGCGCCAGCAGCTTTACCCCTTGGGGCTCCTATAATTCACCCCTCCACTTT	CASSFTPWGSYNSPLHF
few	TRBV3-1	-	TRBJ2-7	TGTGCCAGCAGCCCGCGGGCCATCGAAACAGACCCAACCTACGAGCAGTACTTC	CASSPRAIETDPTYEQYF
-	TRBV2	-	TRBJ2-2	TGTGCCAGCTCGACGGGGCAGGGCACCGGGGAGCTGTTTTTT	CASSTGQGTGELFF
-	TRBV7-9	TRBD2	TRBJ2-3	TGTGCCAGCAGCCGCGGGACTAGCGGGTACACAGATACGCAGTATTTT	CASSRGTSGYTDTQYF
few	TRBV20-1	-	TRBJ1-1	TGCAGTGCTAGGATGGCATGGAACACTGAAGCTTTCTTT	CSARMAWNTEAFF
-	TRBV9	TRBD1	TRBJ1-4	TGTGCCAGCGGCGGCACGGCAGGGGGAGCAACTAATGAAAAACTGTTTTTT	CASGGTAGGATNEKLFF
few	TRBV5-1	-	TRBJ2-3	TGCGCCAGCAGCGAGGTTCGACTAGTGGGGGGAGATACGCAGTATTTT	CASSEVRLVGGDTQYF
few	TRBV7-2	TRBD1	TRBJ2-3	TGTGCCAGCAGCTTACGGCAGGGGGCCACAGATACGCAGTATTTT	CASSLRQGATDTQYF
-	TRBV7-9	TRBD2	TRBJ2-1	TGTGCCAGCAGCTTAGTAGCGGGGACCCACTACAATGAGCAGTTCTTC	CASSLVAGTHYNEQFF
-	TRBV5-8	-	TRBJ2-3	TGTGCCAGCAGCTTGGTGGCGCAGGGGTGGCAGTATTTT	CASSLVAQGWQYF
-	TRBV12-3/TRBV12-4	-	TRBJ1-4	TGTGCCAGCAGTCTTTGGAGGGGTGCAACTAATGAAAAACTGTTTTTT	CASSLWRGATNEKLFF
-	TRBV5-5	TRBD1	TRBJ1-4	TGTGCCAGCAGCTACAACAGGGGCCCGGAAGGGCGTGAAAAACTGTTTTTT	CASSYNRGPEGREKLFF
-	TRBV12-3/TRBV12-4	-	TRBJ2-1	TGTGCCAGCAGTTTAGGGGCAGTTTACAATGAGCAGTTCTTC	CASSLGAVYNEQFF
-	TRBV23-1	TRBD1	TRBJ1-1	TGCGCCAGCATCTCTGACAGGGGCGAAGCTTTCTTT	CASISDRGEAFF
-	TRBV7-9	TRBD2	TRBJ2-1	TGTGCCAGCAGCTTAGGGACTAGGCAGTTCTTC	CASSLGTRQFF
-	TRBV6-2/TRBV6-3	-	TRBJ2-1	TGTGCCAGCAGTTACAACAGGGCGGCTGAGCAGTTCTTC	CASSYNRAAEQFF
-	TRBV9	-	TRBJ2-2	TGTGCCAGCAGCCCGCTCGGAGGGCCAGTCGGGGAGCTGTTTTTT	CASSPLGGPVGELFF
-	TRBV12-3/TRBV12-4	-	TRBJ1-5	TGTGCCAGCAGTTTATGGCAGCATAGCAATCAGCCCCAGCATTTT	CASSLWQHSNQPQHF
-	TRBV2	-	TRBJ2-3	TGTGCCAGCAGTCCGAGCCCTAGCACAGATACGCAGTATTTT	CASSPSPSTDTQYF
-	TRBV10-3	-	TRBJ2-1	TGTGCCATCAGCCCCGGTGCTAGCGACAATGAGCAGTTCTTC	CAISPGASDNEQFF
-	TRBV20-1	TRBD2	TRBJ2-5	TGCAGTGCTAGAGGTCTAGCGGACCTTGGGGAGACCCAGTACTTC	CSARGLADLGETQYF
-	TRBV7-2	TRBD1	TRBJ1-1	TGTGCCAGCAGCCTTCCGACAGGGAAGGGCACTGAAGCTTTCTTT	CASSLPTGKGTEAFF
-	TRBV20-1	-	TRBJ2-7	TGCAGTGCCTCACCGTGGACAGCAAATGAGCAGTACTTC	CSASPWTANEQYF
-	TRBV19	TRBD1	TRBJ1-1	TGTGCCAGTAGTACGTCATCCGGGACAGGGGGCTCGGGCACTGAAGCTTTCTTT	CASSTSSGTGGSGTEAFF
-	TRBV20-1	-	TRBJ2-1	TGCAGTGCTAGAAAGCCAAGAAGGGGCAATGAGCAGTTCTTC	CSARKPRRGNEQFF
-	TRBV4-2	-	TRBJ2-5	TGTGCCAGCAGCCAGCAGCAGGGGCGTACAGAGACCCAGTACTTC	CASSQQQGRTETQYF
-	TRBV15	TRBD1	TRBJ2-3	TGTGCCACCAGCAGGTCAGGGGGCGGAACAGATACGCAGTATTTT	CATSRSGGGTDTQYF
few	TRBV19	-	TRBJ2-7	TGTGCCAGTAGCCAGGGGAGCAACGAGCAGTACTTC	CASSQGSNEQYF
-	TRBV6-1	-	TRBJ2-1	TGTGCCAGCAGTGAAGCTTTCAGGGGCGATGAGCAGTTCTTC	CASSEAFRGDEQFF
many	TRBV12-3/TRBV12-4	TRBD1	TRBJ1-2	TGTGCCAGCAGTTACCTCGACAGGGCCCATGGCTACACCTTC	CASSYLDRAHGYTF
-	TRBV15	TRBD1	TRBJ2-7	TGTGCCACCAGCATTGGACAGGGAGCCTACGAGCAGTACTTC	CATSIGQGAYEQYF
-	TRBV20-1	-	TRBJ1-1	TGCAGTGCTAGAGATCCATCCGGGGGCAACACTGAAGCTTTCTTT	CSARDPSGGNTEAFF
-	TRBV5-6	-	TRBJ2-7	TGTGCCAGCAGCACTTCCGGGGGAGGACTCTACGAGCAGTACTTC	CASSTSGGGLYEQYF
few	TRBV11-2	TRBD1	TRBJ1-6	TGTGCCAGCAGCTTGGGACAGGGTCTTAATTCACCCCTCCACTTT	CASSLGQGLNSPLHF
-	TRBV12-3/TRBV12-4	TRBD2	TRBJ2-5	TGTGCCAGCAGCTCTGGGAGCGGGAGGAGAGAGACCCAGTACTTC	CASSSGSGRRETQYF
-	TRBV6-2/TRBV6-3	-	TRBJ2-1	TGTGCCAGCAGTTACTTGCGCTACAATGAGCAGTTCTTC	CASSYLRYNEQFF
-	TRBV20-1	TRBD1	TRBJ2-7	TGCAGTGCCCGGCCGCTTGGACAGGAACTCTACGAGCAGTACTTC	CSARPLGQELYEQYF
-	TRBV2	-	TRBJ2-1	TGTGCCAGCAGTGACTCGGGAGCAGGGGGCAATGAGCAGTTCTTC	CASSDSGAGGNEQFF
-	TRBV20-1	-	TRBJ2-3	TGCAGTGCTAGAGACCTGACTGGTCTGGGGAGTACGCAGTATTTT	CSARDLTGLGSTQYF
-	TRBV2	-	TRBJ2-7	TGTGCCAGCGAAGGAATGAGCTCCTACGAGCAGTACTTC	CASEGMSSYEQYF
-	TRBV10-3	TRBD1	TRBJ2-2	TGTGCCATCAGTGGATCCGGGACAGGGAACACCGGGGAGCTGTTTTTT	CAISGSGTGNTGELFF
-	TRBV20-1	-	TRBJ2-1	TGCAGTGCTAGAGTTCCGAGTGTTACCGCCTACAATGAGCAGTTCTTC	CSARVPSVTAYNEQFF